The 10 T cell receptor beta chains below were found in one sample sequenced in a study of immune reconstitution after stem cell transplant in scleroderma. One entry per CDR3 protein results from TCRdb running MiXCR on the RT-PCR reads. Of roughly 3,000 distinct CDR3 sequences in the sample, 7% to 9.5% are singletons; the top ten hold roughly a tenth. This sample was taken before or after autologous hematopoietic stem cell transplantation (not recorded which). The receptors stem from a female donor with systemic sclerosis.

The CDR3 DNA is TGTGCCAGCAGAATACAGGGTTTTGGCGGCTACACCTTC. Amino acids: CASRIQGFGGYTF. V is TRBV6-5 and J is TRBJ1-2; TRBD1 might be the D (6 bases). V was shortened by 6 bases and J by 8 bases, with 16 bases between the two germline ends. The V gene's germline CDR1 is MNHEY and CDR2 SVGAGI. The CDR3 runs to 13 residues.

The chain employs TRBV5-1 and TRBJ1-1; D is possibly TRBD1 (6 bases). The CDR3 is 12 amino acids. Germline values: CDR1 SGHRS, CDR2 YFSETQ. Trimming shortened V by 5 bases and J by 8 bases, and 13 bases separated the two germline ends. The CDR3 loop is CASRIRQDEAFF. CDR3 nucleotide sequence: TGCGCCAGCAGAATAAGACAGGACGAAGCTTTCTTT.

The chain couples TRBV12-3 or TRBV12-4 to TRBJ1-4; D gene uncertain. Trimming pared 6 bases from V and 0 bases from J, leaving 8 bases between. The CDR3 has 14 amino acids. CDR3 sequence: CASSRSATNEKLFF. DNA for the CDR3: TGTGCCAGCAGCCGAAGTGCAACTAATGAAAAACTGTTTTTT.

This clonotype is termed medium-sized. The chain uses TRBV2 and TRBJ2-1; 7 bases are a match to TRBD1. The germline gives CDR1 SNHLY, CDR2 FYNNEI. The V segment lost 6 bases and the J segment 5 bases; nucleotides outside the gene matches: 10. The CDR3 extends over 15 amino acids. In DNA form, the CDR3 reads TGTGCCAGCAGCCCCTGGACAGGCGTGGACAATGAGCAGTTCTTC. It encodes CASSPWTGVDNEQFF. The full variable domain, in which reference TRBV2 and TRBJ2-1 provide the parts outside the CDR3, is EPEVTQTPSHQVTQMGQEVILRCVPISNHLYFYWYRQILGQKVEFLVSFYNNEISEKSEIFDDQFSVERPDGSNFTLKIRSTKLEDSAMYFCASSPWTGVDNEQFFGPGTRLTVL.

This clonotype was picked up a small number of times. The CDR3 spells CASSLGPGAQNEQFF. The DNA for the CDR3 is TGCGCCAGCAGCTTGGGGCCCGGGGCCCAGAATGAGCAGTTCTTC. The rearrangement uses TRBV5-1 and TRBJ2-1; D is possibly TRBD1 or TRBD2 (5 bases each). Germline V gene data show CDR1 as SGHRS and CDR2 as YFSETQ. V lost 0 bases, J lost 7 bases, and 14 bases lay in between. The CDR3 is 15 amino acids.

In this sample, this clonotype is medium-sized (0.01 to 0.1%). The chain uses TRBV2 and TRBJ2-5; no definite D call. The CDR3 has 13 residues. Trimming removed 5 bases from V and 0 bases from J, with 7 bases in between. The V gene's germline CDR1 is SNHLY and CDR2 FYNNEI. This chain's CDR3 is CASSIDYQETQYF. Written as DNA, the CDR3 is TGTGCCAGCAGTATAGACTACCAAGAGACCCAGTACTTC.

V usage is TRBV11-3 and J usage is TRBJ2-2; TRBD1 might be the D (5 bases). The CDR3 loop spans 14 amino acids. V was clipped by 5 bases and J by 8 bases, with 15 bases between them. Germline CDR1 is SGHNT and CDR2 is YENEEA. CDR3 in DNA: TGTGCCAGCAGCCAGGACACCTCCGCTGGGGAGCTGTTTTTT. It specifies CASSQDTSAGELFF. Full variable domain (outside the CDR3, taken from reference TRBV11-3 and TRBJ2-2): EAGVVQSPRYKIIEKKQPVAFWCNPISGHNTLYWYLQNLGQGPELLIRYENEEAVDDSQLPKDRFSAERLKGVDSTLKIQPAELGDSAVYLCASSQDTSAGELFFGEGSRLTVL.

By share, this clonotype ranks as large. The chain links TRBV5-5 to TRBJ2-3; D may be TRBD1 or TRBD2 (5 bases each). CDR1 and CDR2 from the germline V gene are SGHKS and YYEKEE (reference sequence). V was pared by 2 bases and J by 1 base, with 14 bases between. CDR3 length: 16 amino acids. The CDR3 sequence is CASSLRGRQRTDTQYF. CDR3 in DNA: TGTGCCAGCAGCTTAAGGGGACGACAGCGCACAGATACGCAGTATTTT.

This clonotype is labeled as large. The chain employs TRBV20-1 and TRBJ2-3; 8 bases align to TRBD2. CDR1 and CDR2 (germline): DFQATT, SNEGSKA (reference sequence). V gave up 3 bases and J gave up 4 bases; unmatched junction bases: 9. The CDR3 extends over 15 amino acids. Here the CDR3 DNA reads TGCAGTGCTAGTAGGGCGGGGGGCAGGGCAGATACGCAGTATTTT. Its translation: CSASRAGGRADTQYF.

This CDR3 is CASSLGKNTEAFF. The CDR3 DNA reads TGTGCCAGCAGTTTAGGGAAGAACACTGAAGCTTTCTTT. This chain joins TRBV12-3 or TRBV12-4 and TRBJ1-1; D remains ambiguous. The CDR3 contains 13 residues. V lost 1 base to trimming and J lost 1 base, with 4 bases between them.